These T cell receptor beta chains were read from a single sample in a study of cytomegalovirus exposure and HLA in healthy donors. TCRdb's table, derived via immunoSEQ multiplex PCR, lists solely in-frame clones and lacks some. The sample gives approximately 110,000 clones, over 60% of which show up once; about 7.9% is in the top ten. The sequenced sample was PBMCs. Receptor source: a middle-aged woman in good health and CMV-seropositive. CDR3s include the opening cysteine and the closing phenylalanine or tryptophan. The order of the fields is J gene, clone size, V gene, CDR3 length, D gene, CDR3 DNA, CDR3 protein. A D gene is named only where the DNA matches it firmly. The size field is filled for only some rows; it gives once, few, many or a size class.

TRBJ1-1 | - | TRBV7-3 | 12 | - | TGTGCCAGCAGCTCGCAGGGTAGTCGAGCTTTCTTT | CASSSQGSRAFF
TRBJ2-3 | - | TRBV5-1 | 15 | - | TGCGCCAGCAGCCCGGACTCGAGTTCTGGAGATACGCAGTATTTT | CASSPDSSSGDTQYF
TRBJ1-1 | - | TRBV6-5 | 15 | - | TGTGCCAGCAGCCAGGGTCCGCTCCTACCTGCTGAAGCTTTCTTT | CASSQGPLLPAEAFF
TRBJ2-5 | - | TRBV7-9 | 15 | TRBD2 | TGTGCCAGCAGCTTGGCTAGCGGGGGCCAAGAGACCCAGTACTTC | CASSLASGGQETQYF
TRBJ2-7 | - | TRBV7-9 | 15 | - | TGTGCCAGCAGCCCCCCCGGGTCGGTTAACTACGAGCAGTACTTC | CASSPPGSVNYEQYF
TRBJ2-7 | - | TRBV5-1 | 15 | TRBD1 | TGCGCCAGCAGCTTACAGGGGGGCGGCTACTACGAGCAGTACTTC | CASSLQGGGYYEQYF
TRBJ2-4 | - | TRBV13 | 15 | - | TGTGCCAGCAGCTTTTCCGGGGTCAAGACGGACATTCAGTACTTC | CASSFSGVKTDIQYF
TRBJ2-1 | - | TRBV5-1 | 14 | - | TGCGCCAGCAGCTTGACGGGGACCTACAATGAGCAGTTCTTC | CASSLTGTYNEQFF
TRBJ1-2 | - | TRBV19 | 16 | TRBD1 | TGTGCCAGTAGTGCCCTCGACAGGGTTCGGTACTATGGCTACACCTTC | CASSALDRVRYYGYTF
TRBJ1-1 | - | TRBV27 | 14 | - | TGTGCCAGCAGAGGATTCACTATGAACACTGAAGCTTTCTTT | CASRGFTMNTEAFF
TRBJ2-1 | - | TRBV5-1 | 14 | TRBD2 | TGCGCCAGCAGCTGGGGGCGGGGGGGCCATGAGCAGTTCTTC | CASSWGRGGHEQFF
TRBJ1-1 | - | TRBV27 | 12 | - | TGTGCCAGCAGTAAGGTACCGGGACTTTCTTTCTTT | CASSKVPGLSFF
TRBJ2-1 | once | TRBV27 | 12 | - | TGTGCCAGCTGGAGACTAGTTCGAGAGCAGTTCTTC | CASWRLVREQFF
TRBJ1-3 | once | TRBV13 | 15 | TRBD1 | TGTGCCAGCAGGAATACAGGGGGCGGTGGAAACACCATATATTTT | CASRNTGGGGNTIYF
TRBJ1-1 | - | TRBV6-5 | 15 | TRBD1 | TGTGCCAGCAGTGGACCTGGACAGGGGATAACTGAAGCTTTCTTT | CASSGPGQGITEAFF
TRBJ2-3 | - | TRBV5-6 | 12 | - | TGTGCCAGCAGCTTGGGAACGGGTACGCAGTATTTT | CASSLGTGTQYF
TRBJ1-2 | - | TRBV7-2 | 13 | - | TGTGCCAGCAGCTTCCCCGGGGGCTATGGCTACACCTTC | CASSFPGGYGYTF
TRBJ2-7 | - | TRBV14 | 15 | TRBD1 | TGTGCCAGCAGCTCTCGGACAGGATCTTCCTACGAGCAGTACTTC | CASSSRTGSSYEQYF
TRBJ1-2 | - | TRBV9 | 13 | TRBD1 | TGTGCCAGCAGCGTAAGGACAGGGGACGGCTACACCTTC | CASSVRTGDGYTF
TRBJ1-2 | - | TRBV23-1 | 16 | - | TGCGCCAGCAGTCAATGGGGTGACAGGAGACTCTATGGCTACACCTTC | CASSQWGDRRLYGYTF